Below, one T cell receptor (beta chain) is given with its context. Its matching antigen is unknown. These data belong to a study of cytomegalovirus exposure and HLA in healthy donors. The study, taken as a whole, reports: The study designated fewer than 200 TCR beta chains cytomegalovirus-associated. TCR beta V segments were, for the most part, productive about 87% or about 30% of the time in an earlier analysis.

PCR used 60 Vbeta primers and 13 Jbeta primers. Study processing details: In a later analysis, 75 million to 95 million unique TCR beta chains included roughly 11 million shared by two or more donors. Only in-frame clones appear in the TCRdb table, and some are missing; sequencing was by immunoSEQ multiplex PCR. For V, J and clone size, that table is used; D and trimming come from the DNA. The table has under 200,000 clones, about 75% seen once. Looked up from germline, CDR1 is SNHLY and CDR2 is FYNNEI. This CDR3 region has 14 residues. Losses at the gene ends were 6 bases for V and 11 bases for J; bases not matched to a gene: 10.

The receptor was isolated from a male donor in good health and CMV-seropositive. V gene TRBV2 combines with J gene TRBJ1-4; 9 bases line up with TRBD1. The sequencing input was PBMCs. In DNA form, the CDR3 reads TGTGCCAGCAGCGAGGGACAGGGCCTTTGGAAACTGTTTTTT. This encodes CASSEGQGLWKLFF. The full variable domain, with the rest looked up from reference TRBV2 and TRBJ1-4, is EPEVTQTPSHQVTQMGQEVILRCVPISNHLYFYWYRQILGQKVEFLVSFYNNEISEKSEIFDDQFSVERPDGSNFTLKIRSTKLEDSAMYFCASSEGQGLWKLFFGSGTQLSVL.